This record looks at one T cell receptor (beta chain) sequence and its context. This clone's antigen is unknown. A read error may produce the germline difference seen at one junction end. The data derive from a study of T cells in Graves' hyperthyroidism and ophthalmopathy (dated by TCRdb to between 2018 and 2021). For the wider study: Peripheral blood samples were taken at the time of initial diagnosis, prior to any treatment. To identify TCR V-J signatures that set the groups apart, the researchers used a discovery cohort of approximately 98 patients, made up of 40 to 45 with Graves' ophthalmopathy and 57 with stable Graves' hyperthyroidism. After blood sampling, hyperthyroidism patients were treated with methimazole at a starting dose of 30 mg daily, and ophthalmopathy patients were treated with high-dose intravenous methylprednisolone. TCR Vbeta CDR3 sequencing of approximately 140 peripheral blood samples (around 45 ophthalmopathy, roughly 72 hyperthyroidism and approximately 17 progressor patients) is reported in the paper. In roughly six Graves' hyperthyroidism patients, the study also compared T-cell repertoires from thyroid tissue with T-cell repertoires from blood. The roughly 99 discovery patients were divided at random into training and test sets in a 7:3 ratio. An independent validation cohort of about 20 hyperthyroidism patients and approximately 16 patients who later progressed to ophthalmopathy tested prospective prediction of ophthalmopathy. What the authors observed across the whole study: In cross-validation, a model built on a 13 V-J signature told ophthalmopathy apart from stable hyperthyroidism with approximately 91% sensitivity and around 83% specificity, and in testing the same model reached 80%/75%. In validation, the model predicted progression to ophthalmopathy with 60% to 71% sensitivity and less than 80% specificity, a median of about six months before onset. Sample size was not statistically predetermined, and investigators were not blinded to group allocation. Most expanded thyroid clonotypes (frequency above 0.001) were also detected in blood, a finding suggesting that blood repertoires may reflect thyroid immune responses.

Graves' hyperthyroidism was defined as stable when no progression to ophthalmopathy occurred over 18 months of follow-up. Hyperthyroidism patients were aged 18 to 65 years and newly diagnosed, with disease duration of less than 2 months. The study excluded patients with uncontrolled infections, other autoimmune diseases, pregnancy or lactation. Clinical symptoms, serum thyroxine and TRAb, thyroid ultrasound, and orbital computed tomography formed the basis for the diagnoses. PBMCs were isolated from about 10 ml of fresh peripheral blood by Ficoll-Paque density gradient centrifugation. Total RNA was extracted using Trizol reagent, and RNA quality was assessed on an Agilent 2100 Bioanalyzer. The CDR3, cysteine through phenylalanine, is 13 amino acids long. Only the CDR3 DNA stays, 39 bases, in frame from base 1. The germline V gene yields ENHRY for CDR1 and SYGVKD for CDR2. The TCR beta CDR3 regions were amplified from RNA transcripts. The first round of RT-PCR for the TCR CDR3 was performed with the HTBI primer set and the Qiagen OneStep RT-PCR kit. A second multiplex PCR round built the libraries, followed by size selection and purification. Paired-end sequencing of the libraries was performed with 100 bp reads on an Illumina HiSeq2000. The published analysis was carried out like this. Raw data were processed with SOAPnuke, discarding reads with adapters, uncalled bases, mean Phred below 15, or no exact constant-primer or identifier match. COPE v1.2.5 was used to merge high-quality paired reads, and clonotypes were defined as unique nucleotide sequences. Clonotypes were aligned to IMGT TRBV, TRBD and TRBJ reference segments using MiTCR v1.1. The analysis included only V-J combinations with a frequency above 0.0001, which together covered 98% to 99.2% of the repertoires. A TCS score was defined as the ratio of F50 (clonal expansion) to E x V (chaos), with BLOSUM62-based TCRdist applied between CDR3 peptides within each V-J. Welch's t-statistics and random forest reduced some 510 V-J features to 10 to 15, which were used in a naive Bayes classifier (R e1071). The Morisita-Horn index was used to measure how similar the thyroid and blood repertoires were. The raw public data were reprocessed by TCRdb itself: fastp quality trimming at Q25, MiXCR clonotype calling, in-frame beta chains only. Rows matching on CDR3 protein sequence are summarized as one entry with the most common DNA and genes. The V and J calls were not made by the authors but by TCRdb's processing. Here the sample has about 760,000 distinct CDR3 sequences; roughly a third occur a single time. The ten largest clonotypes hold around a third of the sample.

This sequence originates from a woman between 40 and 50 years old with Graves' hyperthyroidism. The rearranged segments are TRBV10-3 and TRBJ1-5, with 7 junctional bases fitting TRBD1. Sequenced input: blood. The DNA sequence is given as TGCGCCATCAGTGGCCAGGGGGATCCGCCCCAGCATTTT. This encodes CAISGQGDPPQHF.